The source of this TCR beta chain is a study of molecular identifiers for immune sequencing clone quantification. The study's findings and limits: Highly expanded clone sizes could be underestimated by identical TCR molecules sharing a barcode.

In the sort, naive CD8 T cells were defined as CD8+CD4-CCR7+CD45RA+. This clonotype has more than one count but fewer than ten. Its specificity is not known. This CDR3 has 13 residues. V lost 6 bases, J lost 2 bases, and 10 bases lay in between. The germline V gene encodes CDR1 MNHEY and CDR2 SMNVEV (reference sequence). Libraries of bulk TCR were made by previously described methods (with listed TCR primers). TCRdb re-called the PCR reads with MiXCR, one entry per CDR3 protein. The table records about 640,000 distinct CDR3 sequences, nearly 20% of them present only once. The chain is built from TRBV27 and TRBJ2-5; D is undetermined. The specimen was naive CD8+ T cells from blood, with Jurkat cell RNA spiked in. Noted subset: FACS-sorted CD8+CD4-CCR7+CD45RA+ naive T cells. This clonotype was obtained from a human donor in good health. Some libraries in this study had Jurkat cell RNA spiked in. CDR3 bases: TGTGCCAGCAGAGGTCTAATACAAGAGACCCAGTACTTC. It is translated as CASRGLIQETQYF.